The 25 T cell receptor beta chains below were found in one sample sequenced in a study of cytomegalovirus exposure and HLA in healthy donors. This PCR relied on a set of 60 Vbeta primers and 13 Jbeta primers. The assay was immunoSEQ multiplex PCR, and TCRdb's table has in-frame clones only and misses some. The sample includes about 130,000 clones, 79% of them seen just once. Sequenced sample: PBMCs. The receptor source for this set is a male donor in good health and CMV-seronegative.

This chain links TRBV19 with TRBJ1-2; D gene unclear. Between the trimmed V and J ends, which lost 4 bases and 4 bases, there was a span of 13 bases. The CDR3 contains 14 residues. The germline V gene has CDR1 LNHDA and CDR2 SQIVND (reference sequence). The CDR3: CASSTQGGSYGYTF. The CDR3 nucleotides read TGTGCCAGTAGTACCCAAGGAGGGAGCTATGGCTACACCTTC.

The V call is TRBV5-8, the J call TRBJ2-2, with D unresolved. Germline assignment: CDR1 SGHTS and CDR2 YDEGEE. The CDR3 runs 15 residues. With 4 bases removed from V and 1 base from J, the gap between germline ends came to 11 bases. CDR3 in DNA: TGTGCCAGCAGCCAAAAGACACAGAACACCGGGGAGCTGTTTTTT. Residues: CASSQKTQNTGELFF.

The chain uses TRBV29-1 and TRBJ2-1; D might be TRBD2 (6 bases). The CDR3 is 13 amino acids. Germline CDR1 is SQVTM and CDR2 is ANQGSEA. V lost 7 bases and J 4 bases, leaving 14 bases between the germline ends. The chain's CDR3 is CSAWPGEYNEQFF. DNA for the CDR3: TGCAGCGCTTGGCCGGGAGAATACAATGAGCAGTTCTTC.

The chain uses TRBV5-4 and TRBJ2-7; possibly TRBD2 for D (5 bases). The CDR3 is made up of 15 amino acids. V was pared by 0 bases and J by 2 bases, with 12 bases between. Germline-derived CDR1 and CDR2 are SGHNT and YYREEE (reference sequence). The CDR3 nucleotides are TGTGCCAGCAGCTTGGGTGGACTGTACACCTACGAGCAGTACTTC. This encodes CASSLGGLYTYEQYF.

The gene calls are TRBV18 and TRBJ2-3, with 8 bases identical to TRBD2. Unmatched junction bases numbered 9, after V lost 5 bases and J lost 2 bases. Germline V CDR1 and CDR2: KGHSH, LQKENI. The length of the CDR3 is 16 residues. The CDR3 loop is CASSTPSGPLTDTQYF. The CDR3 coding sequence is TGTGCCAGCTCAACTCCTAGCGGGCCGCTCACAGATACGCAGTATTTT.

The CDR3 here is CAWTYGGGEETQYF. The CDR3 DNA reads as TGTGCCTGGACCTACGGGGGGGGCGAGGAGACCCAGTACTTC. The chain links TRBV30 to TRBJ2-5; 8 positions agree with TRBD2. From germline, CDR1 is GTSNPN and CDR2 SVGIG (reference sequence). V trimming: 4 bases; J trimming: 5 bases; junction bases outside the gene matches: 9. This CDR3 is built from 14 residues. Based on the CDR3 plus reference TRBV30 and TRBJ2-5, the full variable domain is SQTIHQWPATLVQPVGSPLSLECTVEGTSNPNLYWYRQAAGRGLQLLFYSVGIGQISSEVPQNLSASRPQDRQFILSSKKLLLSDSGFYLCAWTYGGGEETQYFGPGTRLLVL.

This clone was counted only a few times. The chain combines TRBV27 with TRBJ1-1; TRBD1 aligns across 7 bases. The germline V gene encodes CDR1 MNHEY and CDR2 SMNVEV (reference sequence). The CDR3 length is 13 residues. The junction had 2 bases not matched to a gene; V was cut back by 5 bases and J by 2 bases. CDR3 residues: CASSRQGNTEAFF. The DNA of the CDR3 is TGTGCCAGCAGTCGACAGGGTAACACTGAAGCTTTCTTT.

A note on this clone: At one end, the junction sequence differs from germline, possibly due to a read error. The sample has other DNA sequences that encode this CDR3 too. The chain couples TRBV27 to TRBJ1-1, with a tentative D call TRBD1 (5 bases). The CDR3 is made up of 14 amino acids. Germline V gene lookup returns CDR1 MNHEY and CDR2 SMNVEV (reference sequence). This CDR3 reads CASSPGGGGTEAFF. For the CDR3, the DNA is TGTGCCAGCAGCCCCGGCGGGGGTGGCACTGAAGCCTTCTTT.

In nucleotides, the CDR3 is TGTGCCAGCAGCCGAACTAGTTTTGAGCAGTTCTTC. Translation gives CASSRTSFEQFF. This rearrangement joins TRBV5-6 to TRBJ2-1; tentative D call: TRBD2 (5 bases). Germline V lookup: CDR1 SGHDT, CDR2 YYEEEE. CDR3 length: 12 amino acids. V was cut by 4 bases and J by 9 bases, with 11 bases left in between.

This clone was counted between two and nine times. V gene TRBV25-1 combines with J gene TRBJ2-1; TRBD1 might be the D (6 bases). The CDR3 is 13 residues long. V was trimmed by 1 base and J by 5 bases, leaving 6 bases between them. Germline V CDR1 and CDR2: MGHDK, SYGVNS. The CDR3 bases are TGTGCCAGCAGTGAATGGACAGACAATGAGCAGTTCTTC. Translation: CASSEWTDNEQFF.

V is TRBV5-1 and J is TRBJ2-2; 7 bases align to TRBD1. Germline V lookup: CDR1 SGHRS, CDR2 YFSETQ. Trimming took 4 bases from V and 3 from J; bases not matched to a gene: 3. The CDR3 is 14 amino acids. CDR3: CASSLGQHTGELFF. The CDR3 nucleotides are TGCGCCAGCAGCCTGGGACAGCACACCGGGGAGCTGTTTTTT.

CDR3 DNA: TGTGCCAGTACCCATTCGCCAGCGAACACCGGGGAGCTGTTTTTT. This sequence encodes CASTHSPANTGELFF. The chain combines TRBV19 with TRBJ2-2; D remains unclear. The V gene's germline CDR1 is LNHDA and CDR2 SQIVND (reference sequence). V was cut by 7 bases and J by 0 bases, with 12 bases left in between. The CDR3 totals 15 residues.

The chain carries TRBV7-3 and TRBJ1-1, with D perhaps matching TRBD1 (6 bases). V was pared by 5 bases and J by 4 bases, with 11 bases between. CDR1 SGHTA and CDR2 FQGTGA come from the germline V gene. The CDR3 sequence is 13 residues long. CDR3 coding DNA: TGTGCCAGCAGCCTAGGGACATCCACTGAAGCTTTCTTT. As protein: CASSLGTSTEAFF.

This rearrangement joins TRBV13 to TRBJ2-3; possibly TRBD1 for D (6 bases). V gave up 0 bases and J gave up 3 bases, with 13 bases separating them. The CDR3 loop spans 16 amino acids. Germline CDR1 PRHDT, CDR2 FYEKMQ (reference sequence). As DNA, the CDR3 is TGTGCCAGCAGCTTAGGCATCCAGGGGACAACAGATACGCAGTATTTT. The encoded protein is CASSLGIQGTTDTQYF.

The sample holds a few counts of this clone. This CDR3 reads CSVDTGARRGSYF. The CDR3 DNA follows: TGCAGCGTTGATACAGGGGCCCGAAGGGGTTCGTACTTC. V gene TRBV29-1 combines with J gene TRBJ2-5; 7 bases agree with TRBD1. The germline V gene encodes CDR1 SQVTM and CDR2 ANQGSEA. The V gene end was trimmed by 3 bases and the J gene end by 13 bases; junction bases not matched to a gene: 14. This CDR3 contains 13 residues. Based on the CDR3 plus reference TRBV29-1 and TRBJ2-5, the full variable domain is SAVISQKPSRDICQRGTSLTIQCQVDSQVTMMFWYRQQPGQSLTLIATANQGSEATYESGFVIDKFPISRPNLTFSTLTVSNMSPEDSSIYLCSVDTGARRGSYFGPGTRLLVL.

The rearrangement uses TRBV4-3 and TRBJ2-1; D gene unclear. Per the germline V gene, CDR1 is LGHNA and CDR2 is YSLEER. The ends were cut back, 3 bases at V and 8 bases at J, with 14 bases in the middle. This CDR3 is 14 amino acids long. The CDR3 nucleotides read TGCGCCAGCAGCCAGGCTCTTCTGGTGGATGAGCAGTTCTTC. It specifies CASSQALLVDEQFF.

The chain is built from TRBV5-4 and TRBJ2-3; tentatively, D is TRBD2 (5 bases). Germline loops: CDR1 SGHNT, CDR2 YYREEE (reference sequence). The ends were cut back, 3 bases at V and 0 bases at J, with 14 bases in the middle. The CDR3 runs to 16 residues. CDR3 sequence: CASSSAGVPSTDTQYF. For the CDR3, the DNA is TGTGCCAGCAGCTCGGCCGGGGTGCCTAGCACAGATACGCAGTATTTT.

This sequence joins TRBV27 and TRBJ1-2; TRBD1 might be the D (6 bases). The ends were cut back, 5 bases at V and 8 bases at J, with 18 bases in the middle. The CDR3 consists of 14 residues. Germline lookup yields CDR1 MNHEY and CDR2 SMNVEV (reference sequence). CDR3 residues: CASSPSLGARGYTF. The CDR3 DNA sequence: TGTGCCAGCAGTCCGTCTCTGGGGGCGCGAGGCTACACCTTC.

In this sample, this clone turned up many times. The chain joins TRBV4-1 to TRBJ1-2; TRBD1 might be the D (5 bases). CDR1 is MGHRA, CDR2 YSYEKL, per germline. The V end was cut by 6 bases, the J end by 3 bases, with 11 bases between. There are 13 residues in the CDR3. For the CDR3, the DNA is TGCGCCAGCAGTCGTTCAGGGTACTATGGCTACACCTTC. This gives the protein CASSRSGYYGYTF.

V is TRBV4-1 and J is TRBJ1-4; 10 bases are shared with TRBD1. The CDR3 loop spans 16 amino acids. Germline V gene lookup returns CDR1 MGHRA and CDR2 YSYEKL. The V gene end was trimmed by 0 bases and the J gene end by 7 bases; junction bases not matched to a gene: 5. CDR3 in DNA: TGCGCCAGCAGCCAAGATAGGACAGGGGGGGGTGAAAAACTGTTTTTT. Protein sequence: CASSQDRTGGGEKLFF.

This clone appeared a few times. V gene TRBV19 combines with J gene TRBJ2-1, with D perhaps TRBD1 (6 bases). V dropped 7 bases and J dropped 7 bases, with 23 bases sitting between them. CDR3 size: 16 residues. In germline, CDR1 is LNHDA, CDR2 SQIVND (reference sequence). CDR3 in DNA: TGTGCCAGTATCCTACCGAGGGGACCCAGGGGAAATGAGCAGTTCTTC. As protein: CASILPRGPRGNEQFF. The whole variable domain, remainder taken from reference TRBV19 and TRBJ2-1, is DGGITQSPKYLFRKEGQNVTLSCEQNLNHDAMYWYRQDPGQGLRLIYYSQIVNDFQKGDIAEGYSVSREKKESFPLTVTSAQKNPTAFYLCASILPRGPRGNEQFFGPGTRLTVL.

The chain combines TRBV5-4 with TRBJ1-6; D is uncertain. The CDR3 has 12 residues. V lost 4 bases to trimming and J lost 11 bases, with 10 bases between them. CDR1 is SGHNT and CDR2 is YYREEE in the germline V gene (reference sequence). CDR3 sequence (DNA): TGTGCCAGCAGCGCGGGATATCCACCCCTCCACTTT. Translated, it gives CASSAGYPPLHF.

This chain connects TRBV4-2 to TRBJ1-5, with D hard to call. In germline, CDR1 is LGHNA, CDR2 YNFKEQ. Trimming took 1 base from V and 0 from J, leaving 16 bases between them. CDR3 length equals 18 residues. The CDR3 nucleotides are TGTGCCAGCAGCCAAGGCTCCTCCACGAGGTATAGCAATCAGCCCCAGCATTTT. Its protein is CASSQGSSTRYSNQPQHF.

The CDR3 reads CASSLPPGAPTGELFF. As DNA, the CDR3 is TGCGCCAGCAGCCTGCCGCCAGGGGCGCCCACCGGGGAGCTGTTTTTT. The chain uses TRBV5-1 and TRBJ2-2; perhaps TRBD1 as D (6 bases). The ends were cut back, 4 bases at V and 4 bases at J, with 17 bases in the middle. CDR1 and CDR2 (germline): SGHRS, YFSETQ. The CDR3 is 16 amino acids.

This chain uses TRBV30 with TRBJ1-2, with unresolved D. The CDR3 is 11 amino acids. V lost 3 bases and J 7 bases, leaving 9 bases between the germline ends. Germline V gene sequence: CDR1 GTSNPN, CDR2 SVGIG (reference sequence). The CDR3 is CAWSWGGGYTF. CDR3 nucleotide sequence: TGTGCCTGGAGCTGGGGAGGTGGCTACACCTTC.